Described below is a single T cell receptor beta chain sequence and its context. Stated time point: pretreatment peripheral blood. Peripheral blood mononuclear cells were collected from every patient before and during treatment, yielding between 1 and 8 samples per patient. Measured with immunoSEQ multiplex PCR; TCRdb has only the in-frame clones, and not every one. Counted here are some 45,000 clones, 70% to 90% occurring once; the ten biggest clones make up roughly 17%. The record originates from a study of PD-L1 blockade in urothelial cancer. Study in general: Male patients with bladder-origin urothelial cancer numbered about 90% of the roughly 29. Per blood sample, T cells had a median of 141,255.

Germline V gives CDR1 LNHDA, CDR2 SQIVND (reference sequence). After removal of 5 bases from V and 5 bases from J, the junction contained 12 bases not matched to a gene. This CDR3 is built from 17 residues. This specimen was PBMCs, taken around atezolizumab (anti-PD-L1) treatment. The chain combines TRBV19 with TRBJ1-2; 12 bases agree with TRBD1. This TCR was recovered from a man aged 55-75 years with urothelial cancer. CDR3 DNA: TGTGCCAGTAGTGTCACCGGGACAGGGGGCGCGGGGTATGGCTACACCTTC. Its translation: CASSVTGTGGAGYGYTF.